The clone carrying this TCR beta chain was found a few times. Its antigen is as yet unknown. The source of the sample is a study of vaccination and CD4 T cells after COVID-19. Described treatment: roughly ten-day PBMC culture with coronavirus spike peptide pools or control peptides (ViraFEST assay). Samples of CD4+ T cells were obtained from the unexposed donor before the COVID-19 pandemic (2011-2018). Sequence data for DNA of cultured CD4+ T cells were generated by the Oncomine TCR Beta short-read assay. It was from cultured CD4+ T cells that genomic DNA was extracted. TCRdb re-derived calls from the PCR reads in MiXCR, one entry per CDR3 protein. The sample lists some 7,400 distinct CDR3 sequences, approximately 37% seen once, with approximately 30% in the top ten. V was pared by 5 bases and J by 0 bases, with 10 bases between. The germline V gene has CDR1 DFQATT and CDR2 SNEGSKA (reference sequence). The length of the CDR3 is 14 residues.

This sequence originates from a human donor in good health. The chain is built from TRBV20-1 and TRBJ2-2; the D is unclear. The material sequenced was CD4+ T cells from blood, cultured in vitro. This CDR3 reads CSASGPPNTGELFF. The CDR3 region has the DNA TGCAGTGCTTCCGGACCACCGAACACCGGGGAGCTGTTTTTT.